This TCR beta chain was found in a study of chemoradiotherapy in HPV16-positive cancers. Study-level information: Candidate HPV-specific T-cell clones and common TCR motifs came from functional assays in a couple of HPV16-positive patients.

Comment on this clone: Its antigen is undetermined.

Clones were sequenced by immunoSEQ multiplex PCR, and TCRdb holds only the in-frame ones, with some missing. The table has more than 9,500 clones, around 85% seen once. Repeated repertoire sampling spanned the course of chemoradiotherapy. Findings and limits, study-wide: During treatment, candidate HPV-specific clones and E7-related motifs expanded in tumor.

This sample comprised blood, obtained from a patient who underwent chemoradiotherapy. The clonotype originates from a human donor with HPV-associated anogenital cancer.

CDR3 protein: CAITTSRRGGATEGGDGYTF. The CDR3 region has the DNA TGTGCCATCACCACTAGCCGGAGGGGAGGGGCCACAGAGGGCGGTGATGGCTACACCTTC. The V and J genes are TRBV10-3 and TRBJ1-2; perhaps TRBD1 as D (5 bases). Germline V lookup: CDR1 ENHRY, CDR2 SYGVKD. This CDR3 spans 20 amino acids. V gave up 7 bases and J gave up 6 bases, with 36 bases separating them.